Each of the 8 T cell receptor beta chains below was sequenced from the same sample in a study of T cell responses to AZD1222 COVID-19 vaccine. The table came from immunoSEQ multiplex PCR; TCRdb's copy has only in-frame clones and leaves some out. This sample yields roughly 120,000 clones, of which over 85% are seen a single time; around 16% belongs to the top ten. The material sequenced was peripheral blood, taken 28 days after the second AZD1222 dose. The source of these receptors is an adult who received the AZD1222 COVID-19 vaccine.

The rearrangement uses TRBV7-3 and TRBJ2-7, with 8 bases identical to TRBD1. CDR1 and CDR2 from the germline V gene are SGHTA and FQGTGA. Trimming cost V 5 bases and J 7 bases; bases outside gene matches: 10. The CDR3 sequence is 14 residues long. CDR3 loop: CASSPQGQVGEQYF. The CDR3 DNA reads TGTGCCAGCAGCCCCCAGGGACAGGTGGGGGAGCAGTACTTC.

In nucleotides, the CDR3 is TGTGCCAGCAGTCCGCCATCTGGCATTCCCTACGAGCAGTACTTC. It specifies CASSPPSGIPYEQYF. This chain links TRBV7-8 with TRBJ2-7; D remains ambiguous. Looked up from germline, CDR1 is SGHVS and CDR2 is FQNEAQ. The CDR3 covers 15 residues. Between the trimmed V and J ends, which lost 6 bases and 2 bases, there was a span of 17 bases.

This clone was counted a few times. This sequence joins TRBV6-5 and TRBJ1-5; D is possibly TRBD1 (6 bases). CDR3 length equals 15 residues. Germline V CDR1 and CDR2: MNHEY, SVGAGI. V was cut by 8 bases and J by 3 bases, with 17 bases left in between. The CDR3: CASSPVTGINQPQHF. CDR3 DNA sequence: TGTGCCAGCTCCCCCGTTACAGGGATCAATCAGCCCCAGCATTTT.

CDR3 sequence: CSATTGTSVNYGYTF. The CDR3 DNA follows: TGCAGCGCTACTACCGGGACATCCGTTAACTATGGCTACACCTTC. This chain joins TRBV29-1 and TRBJ1-2; D may be TRBD1 (6 bases). The ends were cut back, 7 bases at V and 1 base at J, with 19 bases in the middle. The CDR3 is 15 residues long. CDR1 and CDR2 (germline): SQVTM, ANQGSEA.

The chain carries TRBV12-5 and TRBJ1-3; D not resolved. Germline CDR1 LGHNT, CDR2 FRNRAP. Deletions cut 0 bases from V and 7 bases from J, with 22 bases between. CDR3 length equals 18 residues. The DNA of the CDR3 is TGTGCTAGTGGTTTGGTTCGGGTCTTTCCGACCGTCACGAACACCATATATTTT. Translation: CASGLVRVFPTVTNTIYF.

This chain links TRBV28 with TRBJ1-2, with 7 bases that match TRBD1. This CDR3 is built from 13 residues. CDR1 MDHEN and CDR2 SYDVKM come from the germline V gene. After removal of 5 bases from V and 7 bases from J, the junction contained 7 bases not matched to a gene. The CDR3 bases are TGTGCCAGCAGTCAGACAGGGCTTATTGGCTACACCTTC. This codes for CASSQTGLIGYTF.

The chain joins TRBV10-3 to TRBJ2-5, with 7 positions matching TRBD1. This CDR3 region has 17 residues. V was pared by 0 bases and J by 0 bases, with 7 bases of the junction left unmatched. CDR1 and CDR2 (germline): ENHRY, SYGVKD. CDR3 DNA sequence: TGTGCCATCAGTGAGTCGGCGATGACAGGGTACCAAGAGACCCAGTACTTC. Encoded protein: CAISESAMTGYQETQYF.

This clone was recorded a few times. The gene calls are TRBV21-1 and TRBJ1-2. TRBV21-1 is listed as a pseudogene. This CDR3 is built from 14 residues. The CDR3 is CASRAERANYGYTF. In nucleotides, the CDR3 is TGTGCCAGCAGGGCGGAGAGAGCTAACTATGGCTACACCTTC.